Presented here are 22 T cell receptor beta chains from one specimen sequenced in a study of T cell responses to AZD1222 COVID-19 vaccine. TCRdb keeps only in-frame clones here, not all; method: immunoSEQ multiplex PCR. Among 100,000 to 140,000 clones listed, about 90% were seen once. The source material was peripheral blood, sampled on day 0 of AZD1222 vaccination. These receptors all stem from an adult in good health.

The V gene is TRBV7-2, the J gene TRBJ2-1, with TRBD2 matching over 13 bases. Looked up from germline, CDR1 is SGHTA and CDR2 is FQGNSA. CDR3 length: 15 amino acids. Trimming cost V 6 bases and J 7 bases; bases outside gene matches: 6. CDR3 DNA: TGTGCCAGCAGGAAAACTAGCGGGGGGGCGAATGAGCAGTTCTTC. This gives the protein CASRKTSGGANEQFF.

The chain carries TRBV19 and TRBJ1-2; D is ambiguous. Germline V gene sequence: CDR1 LNHDA, CDR2 SQIVND (reference sequence). The CDR3 totals 12 residues. Trimming took off 5 bases at V and 4 bases at J, with 8 bases between the two ends. The CDR3 region is CASSLHFYGYTF. The CDR3 DNA sequence: TGTGCCAGTAGTCTACATTTCTATGGCTACACCTTC.

This chain links TRBV28 with TRBJ1-4, with 9 positions matching TRBD1. Trimming removed 4 bases from V and 8 bases from J; junction bases left unmatched: 11. This CDR3 has 16 amino acids. Germline lookup yields CDR1 MDHEN and CDR2 SYDVKM. The CDR3 region is CASSYSPGQGDEKLFF. In nucleotides, the CDR3 is TGTGCCAGCAGTTACTCCCCGGGACAGGGTGACGAAAAACTGTTTTTT.

This clone occurred once. V and J are TRBV7-2 and TRBJ2-7; D remains unclear. V lost 2 bases and J lost 9, with 20 bases in between. This CDR3 is 15 amino acids long. Germline CDR1 and CDR2: SGHTA and FQGNSA. This chain's CDR3 is CASSLFLSPVSVQYF. The DNA for the CDR3 is TGTGCCAGCAGCTTATTTTTGTCCCCCGTCTCAGTGCAGTACTTC.

The chain employs TRBV7-6 and TRBJ1-4; D is possibly TRBD1 (5 bases). Deletions cut 5 bases from V and 14 bases from J, with 24 bases between. This CDR3 region has 15 residues. Germline V CDR1 and CDR2: SGHVS, FNYEAQ. Here the CDR3 DNA reads TGTGCCAGCAGCCTAATGAAGAGGGGAATAAAATGCCTGTTTTTT. Its translation: CASSLMKRGIKCLFF.

The V and J genes are TRBV15 and TRBJ1-2; tentatively, D is TRBD1 (5 bases). The CDR3 has 17 amino acids. V lost 0 bases and J 4 bases, leaving 18 bases between the germline ends. In germline, CDR1 is LNHNV, CDR2 YYDKDF (reference sequence). DNA of the CDR3: TGTGCCACCAGCAGAGAAGGAGCGGCGCAGGGTCTCTATGGCTACACCTTC. Amino acids: CATSREGAAQGLYGYTF.

The chain couples TRBV27 to TRBJ2-1; D uncertain. V shed 2 bases and J shed 2 bases, with 7 bases lying between them. Germline CDR1 reads MNHEY; CDR2 reads SMNVEV (reference sequence). The CDR3 extends over 14 amino acids. Here the CDR3 reads CASSLASAYNEQFF. The CDR3 coding sequence is TGTGCCAGCAGTTTAGCCAGTGCCTACAATGAGCAGTTCTTC.

The genes are TRBV5-4 and TRBJ2-2; TRBD1 aligns across 7 bases. CDR1 is SGHNT and CDR2 is YYREEE in the germline V gene (reference sequence). The length of the CDR3 is 15 residues. V trimming: 2 bases; J trimming: 5 bases; junction bases outside the gene matches: 6. The CDR3 coding sequence is TGTGCCAGCAGCTTACTACTGACAGGGACCGGGGAGCTGTTTTTT. The encoded protein is CASSLLLTGTGELFF.

The V call is TRBV21-1, the J call TRBJ2-2; the D call in the table, TRBD2, was not verified against the DNA. TRBV21-1 is a pseudogene locus. This CDR3 spans 15 amino acids. The CDR3: CASSKLGGGPGELFF. CDR3 bases: TGTGCCAGCAGCAAATTGGGCGGGGGGCCCGGGGAGCTGTTTTTT.

This chain joins TRBV5-1 and TRBJ2-2; D possibly matches TRBD1 or TRBD2 (5 bases each). The V end was cut by 9 bases, the J end by 7 bases, with 16 bases between. CDR3 length: 13 residues. The V gene's germline CDR1 is SGHRS and CDR2 YFSETQ. For the CDR3, the DNA is TGCGCCACCAAAGGGCTGGGGGTCGGGGAGCTGTTTTTT. Residues: CATKGLGVGELFF.

This clone was seen a single time. V gene TRBV19 combines with J gene TRBJ1-5; TRBD1 is a possible D gene (6 bases). Deletions cut 5 bases from V and 5 bases from J, with 13 bases between. The CDR3 is made up of 14 amino acids. Germline V gene data show CDR1 as LNHDA and CDR2 as SQIVND (reference sequence). Here the CDR3 reads CASSYGQGHQPQHF. The CDR3 DNA follows: TGTGCCAGTAGTTATGGGCAGGGGCATCAGCCCCAGCATTTT. Drawing the rest from reference TRBV19 and TRBJ1-5, the complete variable domain is DGGITQSPKYLFRKEGQNVTLSCEQNLNHDAMYWYRQDPGQGLRLIYYSQIVNDFQKGDIAEGYSVSREKKESFPLTVTSAQKNPTAFYLCASSYGQGHQPQHFGDGTRLSIL.

The chain has TRBV19 and TRBJ2-7, with D perhaps matching TRBD2 (7 bases). The germline V and J ends were trimmed by 5 bases and 3 bases, with 17 bases remaining between them. CDR1 and CDR2 from the germline V gene are LNHDA and SQIVND (reference sequence). The CDR3 sequence is 15 residues long. CDR3 protein: CASSFPGGADYEQYF. The CDR3 DNA sequence: TGTGCCAGTAGTTTCCCGGGGGGCGCGGACTACGAGCAGTACTTC.

The gene calls are TRBV19 and TRBJ2-7; tentatively, D is TRBD1 or TRBD2 (5 bases each). V lost 7 bases to trimming and J lost 0 bases, with 7 bases between them. The CDR3 length is 12 residues. The germline V gene has CDR1 LNHDA and CDR2 SQIVND (reference sequence). The CDR3 sequence is CASTGSSYEQYF. The CDR3 DNA is TGTGCCAGTACAGGGAGCTCCTACGAGCAGTACTTC.

The CDR3 sequence is CASSPPPVGNQPQHF. CDR3 DNA sequence: TGTGCCAGTAGTCCGCCCCCGGTGGGCAATCAGCCCCAGCATTTT. This chain connects TRBV19 to TRBJ1-5; D is unresolved. Per the germline V gene, CDR1 is LNHDA and CDR2 is SQIVND (reference sequence). The V and J ends lost 5 bases and 2 bases respectively, with 13 bases between them. CDR3 length equals 15 residues.

This clone was detected only once. V and J are TRBV4-3 and TRBJ2-1; weak D call: TRBD2 (6 bases). Germline values: CDR1 LGHNA, CDR2 YSLEER. Trimming left V 0 bases short and J 9 bases short, with 12 bases between. This CDR3 region has 14 residues. The CDR3 nucleotides read TGCGCCAGCAGCCAAGACACTAGCCGTAGTGAGCAGTTCTTC. Translating gives CASSQDTSRSEQFF.

This rearrangement joins TRBV14 to TRBJ2-7; D gene uncertain. The CDR3 is made up of 16 amino acids. In germline, CDR1 is SGHDN, CDR2 FVKESK. The V gene lost 4 bases and the J gene lost 4 bases, with 20 bases spanning the gap. The CDR3 region is CASSPIWGPTLYEQYF. The CDR3 nucleotides are TGTGCCAGCAGCCCGATATGGGGTCCCACCCTGTACGAGCAGTACTTC.

This chain links TRBV7-2 with TRBJ2-1; 8 bases agree with TRBD1. CDR1 is SGHTA and CDR2 is FQGNSA in the germline V gene. The CDR3 has 16 amino acids. J gave up 6 bases and V 5 bases, and 12 bases lay outside the gene matches. The CDR3 DNA reads TGTGCCAGCAGCACACTCGGACAGGGATTAATCAATGAGCAGTTCTTC. Protein: CASSTLGQGLINEQFF.

V usage is TRBV15 and J usage is TRBJ1-4; D possibly corresponds to TRBD1 (5 bases). V was trimmed by 5 bases and J by 4 bases, leaving 17 bases between them. This CDR3 spans 16 amino acids. Looked up from germline, CDR1 is LNHNV and CDR2 is YYDKDF (reference sequence). The CDR3, as DNA: TGTGCCACCAGCTCCACCCTCACAGGAATTAATGAAAAACTGTTTTTT. It encodes CATSSTLTGINEKLFF.

V gene TRBV7-6 combines with J gene TRBJ2-6; D is unclear. This CDR3 spans 15 amino acids. Germline CDR1 is SGHVS and CDR2 is FNYEAQ. The germline V and J ends were trimmed by 5 bases and 3 bases, with 11 bases remaining between them. This CDR3 is CASSIRVGGANVLTF. The CDR3 DNA reads TGTGCCAGCAGCATAAGGGTGGGTGGGGCCAACGTCCTGACTTTC. Full variable domain (rest looked up from reference TRBV7-6 and TRBJ2-6): GAGVSQSPRYKVTKRGQDVALRCDPISGHVSLYWYRQALGQGPEFLTYFNYEAQQDKSGLPNDRFSAERPEGSISTLTIQRTEQRDSAMYRCASSIRVGGANVLTFGAGSRLTVL.

The V gene is TRBV6-6, the J gene TRBJ2-1; the match to TRBD2 covers 12 bases. The CDR3 runs 15 residues. The J segment lost 6 bases and the V segment lost 5 bases, leaving 5 bases of the junction unmatched. The germline V gene encodes CDR1 MNHNY and CDR2 SVGAGI (reference sequence). The CDR3 sequence: CASSKLAGGFNEQFF. The CDR3 DNA sequence: TGTGCCAGCAGTAAACTAGCGGGGGGCTTCAATGAGCAGTTCTTC.

The chain recombines TRBV4-1 with TRBJ2-3; 10 nucleotides match TRBD2. Germline V gene lookup returns CDR1 MGHRA and CDR2 YSYEKL. Trimming removed 2 bases from V and 2 bases from J; junction bases left unmatched: 4. The CDR3 covers 16 residues. CDR3 sequence reads: CASSQRAGGLTDTQYF. The CDR3 bases are TGCGCCAGCAGCCAAAGAGCGGGGGGGCTCACAGATACGCAGTATTTT.

This clone was counted once. This chain joins TRBV5-6 and TRBJ2-1; D is perhaps TRBD1 (6 bases). This CDR3 is 14 amino acids long. V was cut by 0 bases and J by 16 bases, with 20 bases left in between. The germline V gene encodes CDR1 SGHDT and CDR2 YYEEEE. CDR3 sequence (DNA): TGTGCCAGCAGCTTGGGCTCAAGGGGGTCCGACGGATTCTTC. This encodes CASSLGSRGSDGFF. Full variable domain (outside the CDR3, taken from reference TRBV5-6 and TRBJ2-1): DAGVTQSPTHLIKTRGQQVTLRCSPKSGHDTVSWYQQALGQGPQFIFQYYEEEERQRGNFPDRFSGHQFPNYSSELNVNALLLGDSALYLCASSLGSRGSDGFFGPGTRLTVL.